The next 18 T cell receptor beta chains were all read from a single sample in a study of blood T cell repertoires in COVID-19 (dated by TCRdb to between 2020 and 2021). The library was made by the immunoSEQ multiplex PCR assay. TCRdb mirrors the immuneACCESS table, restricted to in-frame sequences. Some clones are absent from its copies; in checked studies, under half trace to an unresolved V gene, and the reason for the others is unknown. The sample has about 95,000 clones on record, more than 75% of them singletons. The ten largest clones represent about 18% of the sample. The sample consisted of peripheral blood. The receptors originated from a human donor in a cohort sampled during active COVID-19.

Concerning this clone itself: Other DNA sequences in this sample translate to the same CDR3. The CDR3 bases are TGTGCCAGCAGCCCGTGGACTAGTCGGACAGATACGCAGTATTTT. Amino acid sequence: CASSPWTSRTDTQYF. The V call is TRBV7-2, the J call TRBJ2-3, with TRBD2 matching over 7 bases. Germline V gene sequence: CDR1 SGHTA, CDR2 FQGNSA. The CDR3 spans 15 residues. V gave up 5 bases and J gave up 3 bases; unmatched junction bases: 8.

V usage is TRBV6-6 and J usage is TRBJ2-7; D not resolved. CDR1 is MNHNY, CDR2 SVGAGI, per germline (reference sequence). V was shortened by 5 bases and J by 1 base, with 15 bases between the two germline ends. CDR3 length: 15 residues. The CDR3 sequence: CASSGPSTTSYEQYF. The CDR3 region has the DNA TGTGCCAGCAGTGGGCCTTCCACAACGTCCTACGAGCAGTACTTC.

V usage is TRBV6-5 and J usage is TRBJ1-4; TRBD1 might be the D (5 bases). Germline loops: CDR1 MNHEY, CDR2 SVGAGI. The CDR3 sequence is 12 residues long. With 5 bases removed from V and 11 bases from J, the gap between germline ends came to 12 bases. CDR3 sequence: CASSRARGKLFF. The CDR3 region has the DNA TGTGCCAGCAGTCGTGCCCGGGGGAAACTGTTTTTT.

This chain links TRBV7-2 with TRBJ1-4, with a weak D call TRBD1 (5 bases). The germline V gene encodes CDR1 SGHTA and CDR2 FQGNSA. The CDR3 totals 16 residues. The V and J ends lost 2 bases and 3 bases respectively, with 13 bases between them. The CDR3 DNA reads TGTGCCAGCAGCTTACAGGGCGGCGGGGCTAATGAAAAACTGTTTTTT. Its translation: CASSLQGGGANEKLFF.

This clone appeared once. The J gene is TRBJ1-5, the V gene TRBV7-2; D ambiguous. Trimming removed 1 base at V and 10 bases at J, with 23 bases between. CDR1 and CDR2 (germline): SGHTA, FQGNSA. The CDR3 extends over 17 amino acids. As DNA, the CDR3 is TGTGCCAGCAGCTTAGAGAGTGTTGAGATTATCACAGCACCCCAGCATTTT. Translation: CASSLESVEIITAPQHF.

The CDR3 DNA follows: TGTGCCAGCAGCTTAGCGCAGGGGAATACGCAGTATTTT. Translating it yields CASSLAQGNTQYF. The chain joins TRBV7-9 to TRBJ2-3; tentative D call: TRBD1 (6 bases). Germline-derived CDR1 and CDR2 are SEHNR and FQNEAQ (reference sequence). Trimming took off 0 bases at V and 7 bases at J, with 8 bases between the two ends. CDR3 length equals 13 residues.

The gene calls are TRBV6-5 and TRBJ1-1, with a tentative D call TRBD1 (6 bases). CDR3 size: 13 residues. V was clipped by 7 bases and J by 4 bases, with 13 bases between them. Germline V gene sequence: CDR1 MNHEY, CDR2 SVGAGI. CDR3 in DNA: TGTGCCAGCATCCATCTGGGGGCCACTGAAGCTTTCTTT. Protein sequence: CASIHLGATEAFF.

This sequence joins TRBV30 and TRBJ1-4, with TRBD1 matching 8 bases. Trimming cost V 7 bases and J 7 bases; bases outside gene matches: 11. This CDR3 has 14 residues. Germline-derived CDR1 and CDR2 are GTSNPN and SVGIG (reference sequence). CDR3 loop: CAYRGQGVGEKLFF. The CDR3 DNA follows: TGTGCCTACCGAGGACAGGGAGTAGGTGAAAAACTGTTTTTT.

In DNA, the CDR3 is TGTGCCAGCAGTCGACAGGGGGGAGAGACCCAGTACTTC. Translation: CASSRQGGETQYF. The V and J genes are TRBV5-5 and TRBJ2-5; TRBD1 agrees at 9 bases. The V segment lost 5 bases and the J segment 4 bases; nucleotides outside the gene matches: 3. CDR3 length: 13 residues. Germline CDR1 is SGHKS and CDR2 is YYEKEE (reference sequence).

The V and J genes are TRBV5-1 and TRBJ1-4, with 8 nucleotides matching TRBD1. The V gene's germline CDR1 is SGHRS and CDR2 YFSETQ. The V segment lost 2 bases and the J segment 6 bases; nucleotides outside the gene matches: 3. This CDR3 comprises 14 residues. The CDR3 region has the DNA TGCGCCAGCAGCTTACAGGGGGGCTATGAAAAACTGTTTTTT. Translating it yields CASSLQGGYEKLFF. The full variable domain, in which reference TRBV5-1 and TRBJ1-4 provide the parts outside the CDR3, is KAGVTQTPRYLIKTRGQQVTLSCSPISGHRSVSWYQQTPGQGLQFLFEYFSETQRNKGNFPGRFSGRQFSNSRSEMNVSTLELGDSALYLCASSLQGGYEKLFFGSGTQLSVL.

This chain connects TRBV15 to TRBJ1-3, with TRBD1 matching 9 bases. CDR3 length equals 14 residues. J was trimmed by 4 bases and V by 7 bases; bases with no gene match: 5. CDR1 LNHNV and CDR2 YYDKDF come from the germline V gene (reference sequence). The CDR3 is CATKDRGSGNTIYF. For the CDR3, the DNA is TGTGCCACCAAGGACAGGGGATCGGGAAACACCATATATTTT.

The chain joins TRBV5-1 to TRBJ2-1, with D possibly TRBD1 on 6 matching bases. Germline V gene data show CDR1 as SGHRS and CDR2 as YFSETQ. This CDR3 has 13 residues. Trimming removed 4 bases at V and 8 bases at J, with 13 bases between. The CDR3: CASSIMDSHEQFF. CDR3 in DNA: TGCGCCAGCAGCATAATGGACAGTCATGAGCAGTTCTTC.

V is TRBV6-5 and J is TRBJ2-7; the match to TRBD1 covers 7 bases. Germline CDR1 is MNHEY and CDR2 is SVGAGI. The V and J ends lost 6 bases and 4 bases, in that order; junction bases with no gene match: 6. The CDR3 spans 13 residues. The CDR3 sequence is CASRPGQRYEQYF. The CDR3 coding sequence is TGTGCCAGCAGGCCGGGACAGCGTTACGAGCAGTACTTC.

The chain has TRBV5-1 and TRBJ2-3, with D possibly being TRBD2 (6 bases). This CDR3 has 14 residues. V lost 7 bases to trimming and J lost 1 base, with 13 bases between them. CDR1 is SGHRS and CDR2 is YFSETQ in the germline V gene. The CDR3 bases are TGCGCCAGCCAACGTTGGGGGGGCACAGATACGCAGTATTTT. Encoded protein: CASQRWGGTDTQYF. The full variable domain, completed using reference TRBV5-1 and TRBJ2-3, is KAGVTQTPRYLIKTRGQQVTLSCSPISGHRSVSWYQQTPGQGLQFLFEYFSETQRNKGNFPGRFSGRQFSNSRSEMNVSTLELGDSALYLCASQRWGGTDTQYFGPGTRLTVL.

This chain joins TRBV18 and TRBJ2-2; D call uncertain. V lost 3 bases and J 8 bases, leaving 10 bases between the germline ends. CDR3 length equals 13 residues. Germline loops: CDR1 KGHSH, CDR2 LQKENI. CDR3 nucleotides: TGTGCCAGCTCACCTCACTACGAGGGGGAGCTGTTTTTT. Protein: CASSPHYEGELFF.

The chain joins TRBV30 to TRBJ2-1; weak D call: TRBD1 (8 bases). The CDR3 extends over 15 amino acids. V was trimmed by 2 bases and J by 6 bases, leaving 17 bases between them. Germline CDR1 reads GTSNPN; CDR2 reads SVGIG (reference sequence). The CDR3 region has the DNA TGTGCCTGGAGTTGGGGGGGGACAGGCGTCAATGAGCAGTTCTTC. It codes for CAWSWGGTGVNEQFF. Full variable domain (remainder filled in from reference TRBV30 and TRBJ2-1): SQTIHQWPATLVQPVGSPLSLECTVEGTSNPNLYWYRQAAGRGLQLLFYSVGIGQISSEVPQNLSASRPQDRQFILSSKKLLLSDSGFYLCAWSWGGTGVNEQFFGPGTRLTVL.

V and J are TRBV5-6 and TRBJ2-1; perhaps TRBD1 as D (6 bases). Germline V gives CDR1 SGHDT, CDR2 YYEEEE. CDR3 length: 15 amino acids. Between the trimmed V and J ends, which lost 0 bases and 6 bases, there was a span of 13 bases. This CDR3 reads CASSLGEAGVNEQFF. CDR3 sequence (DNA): TGTGCCAGCAGCTTGGGCGAGGCAGGGGTCAATGAGCAGTTCTTC.

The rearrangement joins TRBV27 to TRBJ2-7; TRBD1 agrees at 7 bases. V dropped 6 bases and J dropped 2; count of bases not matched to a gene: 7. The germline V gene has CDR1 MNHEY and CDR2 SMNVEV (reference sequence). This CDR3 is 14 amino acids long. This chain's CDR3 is CASSLRQGAYEQYF. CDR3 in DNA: TGTGCCAGCAGCCTGCGACAGGGCGCCTACGAGCAGTACTTC.